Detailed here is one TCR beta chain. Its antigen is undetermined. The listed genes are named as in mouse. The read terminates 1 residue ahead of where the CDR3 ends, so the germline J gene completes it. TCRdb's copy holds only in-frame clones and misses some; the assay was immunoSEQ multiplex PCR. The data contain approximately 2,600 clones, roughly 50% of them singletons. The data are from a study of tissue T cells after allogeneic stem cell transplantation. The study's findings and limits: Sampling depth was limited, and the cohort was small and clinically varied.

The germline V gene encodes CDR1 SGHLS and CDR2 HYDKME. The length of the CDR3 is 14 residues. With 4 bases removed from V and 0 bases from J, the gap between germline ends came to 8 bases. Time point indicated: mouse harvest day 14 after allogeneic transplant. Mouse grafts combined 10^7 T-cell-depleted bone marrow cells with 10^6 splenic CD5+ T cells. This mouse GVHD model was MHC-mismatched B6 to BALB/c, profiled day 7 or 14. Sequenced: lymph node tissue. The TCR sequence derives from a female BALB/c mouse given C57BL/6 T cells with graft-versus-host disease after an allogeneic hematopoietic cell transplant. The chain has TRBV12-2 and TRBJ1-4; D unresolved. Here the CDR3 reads CASSRAFSNERLFF. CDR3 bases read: TGTGCCAGCTCGCGGGCCTTTTCCAACGAAAGATTATTT.